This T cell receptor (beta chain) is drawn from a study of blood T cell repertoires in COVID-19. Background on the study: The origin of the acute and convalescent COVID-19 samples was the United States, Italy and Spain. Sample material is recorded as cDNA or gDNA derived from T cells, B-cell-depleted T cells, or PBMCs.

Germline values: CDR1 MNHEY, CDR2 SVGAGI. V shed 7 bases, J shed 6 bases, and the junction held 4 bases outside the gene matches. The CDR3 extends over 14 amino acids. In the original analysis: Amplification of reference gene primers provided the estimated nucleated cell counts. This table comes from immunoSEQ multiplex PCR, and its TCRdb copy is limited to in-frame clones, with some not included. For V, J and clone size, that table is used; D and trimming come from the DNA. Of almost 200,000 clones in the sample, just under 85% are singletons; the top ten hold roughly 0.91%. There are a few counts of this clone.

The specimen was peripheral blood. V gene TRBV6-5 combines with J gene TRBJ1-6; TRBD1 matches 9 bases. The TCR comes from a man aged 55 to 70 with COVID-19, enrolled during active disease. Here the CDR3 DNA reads TGTGCCAGCACCAGGGACAGGGCTAATTCACCCCTCCACTTT. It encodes CASTRDRANSPLHF.